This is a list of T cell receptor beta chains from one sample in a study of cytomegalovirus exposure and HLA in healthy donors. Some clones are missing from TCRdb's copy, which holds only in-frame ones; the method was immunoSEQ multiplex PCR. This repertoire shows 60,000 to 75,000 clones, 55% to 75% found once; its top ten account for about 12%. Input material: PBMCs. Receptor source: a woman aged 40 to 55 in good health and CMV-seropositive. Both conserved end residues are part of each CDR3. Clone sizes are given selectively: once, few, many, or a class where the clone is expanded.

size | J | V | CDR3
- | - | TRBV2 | CAGGSDGTYEQYF
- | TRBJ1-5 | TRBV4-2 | CASSQVAREGFYSNQPQHF
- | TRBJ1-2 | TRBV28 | CASSPGQGGYGYTF
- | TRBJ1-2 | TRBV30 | CAWSVSAANTNYGYTF
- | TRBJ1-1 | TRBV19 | CASSMRQGTEAFF
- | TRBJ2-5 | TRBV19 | CASSRDKEETQYF
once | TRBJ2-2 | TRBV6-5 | CATSRQDTGELFF
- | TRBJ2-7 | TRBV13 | CASSSLGLKASYEQYF
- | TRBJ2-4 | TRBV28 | CASSSPGGFVAKNIQYF
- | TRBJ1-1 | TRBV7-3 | CASSLLGGATEAFF
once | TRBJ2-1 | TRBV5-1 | CASSYETTTIGAGNEQFF
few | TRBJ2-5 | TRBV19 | CASSKEGETQYF
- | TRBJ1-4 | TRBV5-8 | CASSWMRQRNEKLFF
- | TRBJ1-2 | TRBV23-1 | CASSPHEGRDRDYGYTF
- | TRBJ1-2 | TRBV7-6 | CASSRQGYGYTF
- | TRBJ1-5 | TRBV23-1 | CASNRGNQPQHF
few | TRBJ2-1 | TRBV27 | CASSLASGEYNEQFF
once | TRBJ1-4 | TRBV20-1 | CSASPTEKLFF
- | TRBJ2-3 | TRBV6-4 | CASKTSGESDTQYF
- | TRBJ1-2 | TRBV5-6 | CASTPQQAAHYGYTF
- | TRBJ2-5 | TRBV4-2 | CASSQPGLAEETQYF
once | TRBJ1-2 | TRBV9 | CASSVGDTPNYGYTF
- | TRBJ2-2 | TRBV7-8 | CASSPSGGAGGELFF
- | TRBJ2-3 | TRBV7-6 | CASSLHQGARTDTQYF
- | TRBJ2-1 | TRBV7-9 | CASSWGDSNEQFF
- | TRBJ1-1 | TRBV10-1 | CASSESEAPNTEAFF
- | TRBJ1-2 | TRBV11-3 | CASSPTTRGYGYTF
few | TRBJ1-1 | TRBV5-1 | CASSPRQGANTEAFF
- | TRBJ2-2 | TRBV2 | CASSEASLAGPPGTGELFF
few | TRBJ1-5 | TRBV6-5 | CASRRSTEPQHF
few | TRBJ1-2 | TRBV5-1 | CASSPQGDYGYTF
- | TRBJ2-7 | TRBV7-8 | CASSLSGAYEQYF
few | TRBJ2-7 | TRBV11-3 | CASSLVRGGYAFSYEQYF
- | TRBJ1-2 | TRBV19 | CASIDRGDYGYTF
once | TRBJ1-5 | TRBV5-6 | CASSSGVRGVEQPQHF
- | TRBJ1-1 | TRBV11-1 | CASSVDPPNGDTEAFF
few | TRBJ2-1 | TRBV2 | CASSGGGGAFDEQFF